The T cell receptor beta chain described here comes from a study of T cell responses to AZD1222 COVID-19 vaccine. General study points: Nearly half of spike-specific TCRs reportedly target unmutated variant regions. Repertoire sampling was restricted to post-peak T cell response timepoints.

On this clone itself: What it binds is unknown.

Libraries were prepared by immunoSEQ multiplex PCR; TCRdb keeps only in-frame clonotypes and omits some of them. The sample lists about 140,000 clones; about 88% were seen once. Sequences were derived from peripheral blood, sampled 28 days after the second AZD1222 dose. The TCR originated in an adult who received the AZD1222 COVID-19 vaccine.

This CDR3 is CASSLAGGASGYTF. CDR3 nucleotides: TGCGCCAGCAGCCTAGCAGGGGGCGCGAGTGGCTACACCTTC. V and J are TRBV5-1 and TRBJ1-2, with 8 positions matching TRBD1. V dropped 4 bases and J dropped 7; count of bases not matched to a gene: 9. The CDR3 consists of 14 residues. Germline loops: CDR1 SGHRS, CDR2 YFSETQ.